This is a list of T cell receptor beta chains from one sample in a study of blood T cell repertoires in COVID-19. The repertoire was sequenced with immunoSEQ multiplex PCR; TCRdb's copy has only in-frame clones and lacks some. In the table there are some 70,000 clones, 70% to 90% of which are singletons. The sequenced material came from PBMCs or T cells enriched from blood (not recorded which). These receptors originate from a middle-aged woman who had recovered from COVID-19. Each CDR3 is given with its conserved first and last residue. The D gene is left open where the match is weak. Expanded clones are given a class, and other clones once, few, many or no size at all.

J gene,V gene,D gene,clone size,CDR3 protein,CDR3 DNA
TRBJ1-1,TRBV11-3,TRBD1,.,CASSLVGDRGAEAFF,TGTGCCAGCAGCTTAGTCGGGGACAGGGGGGCTGAAGCTTTCTTT
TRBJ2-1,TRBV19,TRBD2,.,CASSILAGGPYNEQFF,TGTGCCAGTAGTATATTAGCGGGGGGTCCGTACAATGAGCAGTTCTTC
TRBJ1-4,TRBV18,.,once,CASSPTGRTNEKLFF,TGTGCCAGCTCCCCGACGGGGAGAACTAATGAAAAACTGTTTTTT
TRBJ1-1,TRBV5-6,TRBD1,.,CASSFQGAGTEAFF,TGTGCCAGCAGCTTCCAGGGGGCCGGAACTGAAGCTTTCTTT
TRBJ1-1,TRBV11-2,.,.,CASSSEQGPVPEAFF,TGTGCCAGCAGCTCGGAACAGGGCCCCGTGCCTGAAGCTTTCTTT
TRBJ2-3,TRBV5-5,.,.,CASSPGGGGPSTDTQYF,TGTGCCAGCAGCCCGGGCGGGGGCGGACCTAGCACAGATACGCAGTATTTT
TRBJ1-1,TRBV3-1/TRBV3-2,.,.,CASSQDRGTEAFF,TGTGCCAGCAGCCAAGATCGGGGGACTGAAGCTTTCTTT
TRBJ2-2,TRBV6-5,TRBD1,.,CASSTGVSGELFF,TGTGCCAGCAGTACAGGGGTCTCCGGGGAGCTGTTTTTT
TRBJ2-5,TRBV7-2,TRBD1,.,CASSLASRGLETQYF,TGTGCCAGCAGCTTAGCGTCCAGGGGGCTAGAGACCCAGTACTTC
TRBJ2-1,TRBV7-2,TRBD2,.,CASSPGLADNEQFF,TGTGCCAGCAGTCCGGGACTAGCGGACAATGAGCAGTTCTTC
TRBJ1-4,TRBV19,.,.,CASCRGGSEKLFF,TGTGCCAGTTGTAGGGGAGGAAGTGAAAAACTGTTTTTT
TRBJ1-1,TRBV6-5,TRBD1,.,CASSITGATEAFF,TGTGCCAGCAGTATTACAGGGGCCACTGAAGCTTTCTTT
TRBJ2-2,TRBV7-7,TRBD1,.,CASSLSPGGNTGELFF,TGTGCCAGCAGCTTATCGCCAGGGGGAAACACCGGGGAGCTGTTTTTT
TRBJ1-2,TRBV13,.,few,CASSQFLQGGNGYTF,TGTGCCAGCAGCCAATTCCTACAGGGCGGTAATGGCTACACCTTC
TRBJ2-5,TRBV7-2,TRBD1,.,CASSIGQGSETQYF,TGTGCCAGCAGCATAGGACAGGGGTCGGAGACCCAGTACTTC
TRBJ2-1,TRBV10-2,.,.,CASSEALIVEQFF,TGCGCCAGCAGTGAAGCGCTAATCGTTGAGCAGTTCTTC
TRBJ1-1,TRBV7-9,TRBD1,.,CASSSTGGLTEAFF,TGTGCCAGCAGCTCGACAGGGGGTTTAACTGAAGCTTTCTTT
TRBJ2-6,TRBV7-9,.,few,CASSLVGRPGANVLTF,TGTGCCAGCAGCTTAGTTGGGAGGCCTGGGGCCAACGTCCTGACTTTC
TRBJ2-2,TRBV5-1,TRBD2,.,CASSLGPGLVSGELFF,TGCGCCAGCAGCTTGGGACCGGGACTAGTGTCCGGGGAGCTGTTTTTT
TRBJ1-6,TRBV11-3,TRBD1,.,CASKMDRADSPLHF,TGTGCCAGCAAGATGGACAGGGCGGATTCACCCCTCCACTTT
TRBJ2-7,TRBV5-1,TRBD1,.,CASSSPADRGFYEQYF,TGCGCCAGCAGCTCTCCCGCGGACAGGGGATTCTACGAGCAGTACTTC
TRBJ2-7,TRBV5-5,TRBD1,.,CASSGTGGTYEQYF,TGTGCCAGCAGCGGGACAGGGGGAACCTACGAGCAGTACTTC
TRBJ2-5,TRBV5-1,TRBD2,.,CASSLVAGGGETQYF,TGCGCCAGCAGCTTAGTCGCGGGGGGCGGGGAGACCCAGTACTTC
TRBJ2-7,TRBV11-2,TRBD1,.,CASSLEGQGIYEQYF,TGTGCCAGCAGCTTAGAGGGACAGGGTATATACGAGCAGTACTTC
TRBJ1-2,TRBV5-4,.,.,CASSLDRFGFYGYTF,TGTGCCAGCAGCTTAGACAGATTCGGGTTCTATGGCTACACCTTC
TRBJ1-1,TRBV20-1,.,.,CSASKGGGMNTEAFF,TGCAGTGCTAGTAAGGGCGGGGGGATGAACACTGAAGCTTTCTTT
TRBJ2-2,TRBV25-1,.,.,CASSELGRGTGELFF,TGTGCCAGCAGTGAATTAGGTCGGGGCACCGGGGAGCTGTTTTTT
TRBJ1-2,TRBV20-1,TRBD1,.,CSASEGADYGYTF,TGCAGTGCAAGTGAGGGGGCCGACTATGGCTACACCTTC
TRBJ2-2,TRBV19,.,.,CASSFSGLTNTGELFF,TGTGCCAGTAGCTTCTCGGGACTGACGAACACCGGGGAGCTGTTTTTT
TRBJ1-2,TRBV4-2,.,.,CASSQGGRGYGYTF,TGTGCCAGCAGCCAAGGTGGGAGGGGGTATGGCTACACCTTC
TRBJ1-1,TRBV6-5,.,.,CASIPSAVMNTEAFF,TGTGCCAGCATACCATCCGCGGTAATGAACACTGAAGCTTTCTTT
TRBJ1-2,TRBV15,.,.,CATSREEGDGYTF,TGTGCCACCAGCAGAGAGGAGGGAGATGGCTACACCTTC
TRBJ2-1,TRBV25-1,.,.,CASSEYFSGGRRHEQFF,TGTGCCAGCAGTGAATATTTCTCCGGGGGGCGCCGACATGAGCAGTTCTTC
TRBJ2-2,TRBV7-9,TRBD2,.,CASSPPRTSGGANTGELFF,TGTGCCAGCAGCCCCCCCCGGACTAGCGGGGGGGCTAACACCGGGGAGCTGTTTTTT
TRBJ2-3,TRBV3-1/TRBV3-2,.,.,CASSPSRGPDTQYF,TGTGCCAGCAGCCCCTCAAGGGGCCCAGATACGCAGTATTTT
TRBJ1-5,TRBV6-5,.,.,CASSYSIGWDQPQHF,TGTGCCAGCAGTTATTCCATCGGGTGGGATCAGCCCCAGCATTTT
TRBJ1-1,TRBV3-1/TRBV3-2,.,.,CASSQALQEEAFF,TGTGCCAGCAGCCAAGCTTTACAGGAGGAAGCTTTCTTT
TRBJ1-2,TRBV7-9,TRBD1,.,CASSPRGRDYGYTF,TGTGCCAGCAGCCCCAGGGGGCGCGACTATGGCTACACCTTC
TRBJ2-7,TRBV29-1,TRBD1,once,CSVWTGRIYEQYF,TGCAGCGTCTGGACAGGGAGAATCTACGAGCAGTACTTC
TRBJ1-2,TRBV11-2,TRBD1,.,CASSSNRGGYGYTF,TGTGCCAGCAGCTCCAACAGGGGAGGCTATGGCTACACCTTC
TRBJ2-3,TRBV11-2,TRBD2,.,CASNPSGGRTDTQYF,TGTGCCAGCAACCCTAGCGGGGGCCGCACAGATACGCAGTATTTT